The source of this T cell receptor beta chain is a study of blood T cell repertoires in COVID-19 (dated by TCRdb to between 2020 and 2021). For the study in its entirety: The collaborator samples originated in the United States, Italy and Spain and spanned the acute and convalescent phases of COVID-19. The prospective study material was composed of cDNA or gDNA derived from T cells, B-cell-depleted T cells, or PBMCs. The dataset comprised deeply sampled blood TCRbeta repertoires from subjects exposed to, actively infected with, or recovered from COVID-19. The repertoires were released in a freely available public database intended as a resource for research on the immune response to SARS-CoV-2. The samples were drawn from the first 160 participants of the ongoing ImmuneRACE study and from some 1,300 subjects provided by 6 global collaborators. The sample metadata nearly always contained a de-identified subject ID, COVID-19 status, age in years and sex. Where available, HLA class I and class II types were taken from metadata supplied by the sample provider and were not determined by assay-based typing.

Enrolling through a virtual design, the prospective study's participants ranged in age from about 18 to 100 years and lived across about two dozen United States geographic areas. In the prospective study, cohorts were assigned on the basis of participant-reported clinical history obtained from a screening survey and a study questionnaire. For ImmuneRACE Cohort 3, a participant was defined as recovered based on two consecutive negative NP/OP PCR tests, clearance by a healthcare professional, or resolution of symptoms. In the prospective study, mobile phlebotomists collected whole blood, serum and a nasopharyngeal or oropharyngeal swab from each participant. Over an approximately 2-month period, participants in the prospective study had the option of providing additional blood draws and questionnaires. Before DNA extraction, prospective study blood samples were shipped either frozen or at room temperature.

TCRbeta CDR3 regions were amplified from genomic DNA by means of the immunoSEQ Assay, a bias-controlled multiplex PCR. In the paper's pipeline: The number of nucleated cells in each sample was estimated by amplification of reference gene primers within the assay. To quantify the absolute abundance of each unique TCRbeta CDR3 rearrangement, sequence reads were collapsed and filtered. For each sample, productive Simpson clonality was calculated by taking the square root of Simpson's diversity index across productive rearrangements. Here the immuneACCESS table is served through TCRdb, limited to in-frame sequences with V and J called. Missing clones are a known gap in these copies; in checked studies unresolved V genes cover under half, and the rest lacks a known reason. That table supplies the V and J calls and clone size; D and trimming were determined from the DNA. The sample records 300,000 to 350,000 clones, over 75% of which are singletons. The leading ten clones occupy roughly 2.3% of the sample.

From cysteine to phenylalanine, the CDR3 is 18 amino acids long. The CDR3 DNA has 54 bases and is translated from base 1. After removal of 0 bases from V and 3 bases from J, the junction retains 10 bases not matched to a gene. From a lookup of the germline V gene (reference sequence), CDR1 and CDR2 are LGHDT and YNNKEL. What the research found in general, with its limitations: Clinical and demographic metadata were provided uncurated, with the amount varying by source and participant.

Points on this clone: Its antigen remains unidentified. Base qualities were left out, and no much larger clone turns up one base away.

The sample consisted of PBMCs or T cells enriched from blood (not recorded which). The TCR originated in a young man who had recovered from COVID-19. The chain is encoded by TRBV3-1 (or the pseudogene TRBV3-2) joined to TRBJ2-5; TRBD2 matches 10 bases in the middle. This receptor has the CDR3 CASSQDSFLAGVEETQYF. The DNA sequence reads TGTGCCAGCAGCCAAGATTCGTTCCTAGCGGGGGTTGAAGAGACCCAGTACTTC.